Listed below are T cell receptor beta chains from one sample, sequenced in a study of blood T cell repertoires in COVID-19. Libraries were prepared by immunoSEQ multiplex PCR; TCRdb keeps only in-frame clonotypes and omits some of them. Seen here are about 320,000 clones, roughly 90% observed once, and the top ten hold roughly 11%. The specimen was peripheral blood. The receptors stem from a woman in her 30s with COVID-19, enrolled during active disease. CDR3s include the opening cysteine and the closing phenylalanine or tryptophan. The D gene is left open where the match is weak. Size values are once, few and many counts, or a class for expanded clones, and some rows have none.

d_gene	abundance	v_gene	j_gene	CDR3nt	CDR3aa
TRBD2	once	TRBV2	TRBJ2-1	TGTGCCAGCAGGGGGACTAGTGTATACAATGAGCAGTTCTTC	CASRGTSVYNEQFF
-	-	TRBV4-1	TRBJ1-5	TGCGCCAGCAGCCAGGCGGGACTAGGGAATCAGCCCCAGCATTTT	CASSQAGLGNQPQHF
TRBD1	once	TRBV5-1	TRBJ1-6	TGCGCCAGCAGCGCCGGACAGGGGGCCTCACCCCTCCACTTT	CASSAGQGASPLHF
-	-	TRBV2	TRBJ1-6	TGTGCCAGCCGACAGCCGGGCAATTCACCCCTCCACTTT	CASRQPGNSPLHF
TRBD2	-	TRBV10-2	TRBJ2-3	TGCGCCAGCAGTTACCCGCGGGGGACCGACACAGATACGCAGTATTTT	CASSYPRGTDTDTQYF
TRBD2	-	TRBV13	TRBJ2-7	TGTGCCAGCAGCCTCCCGGGGGGGGGCCACGAGCAGTACTTC	CASSLPGGGHEQYF
TRBD1	-	TRBV7-8	TRBJ1-4	TGTGCCAGCAGCCCTGACAGGGCTGAGGGTGAAAAACTGTTTTTT	CASSPDRAEGEKLFF
-	-	TRBV7-9	TRBJ2-3	TGTGCCAGCAGCCGACAAGAGACCACAGATACGCAGTATTTT	CASSRQETTDTQYF
-	-	TRBV27	TRBJ1-2	TGTGCCAGCAGTTTATGGGGACGGACTACTACATATGGCTACACCTTC	CASSLWGRTTTYGYTF
TRBD2	-	TRBV7-9	TRBJ2-4	TGTGCCAGCAGCCCAGCCGGACTAGCCTCCCGGGGCATTCAGTACTTC	CASSPAGLASRGIQYF
TRBD1	-	TRBV9	TRBJ1-1	TGTGCCAGCAGCAGGACAGGGCCTGAAGCTTTCTTT	CASSRTGPEAFF
TRBD2	once	TRBV28	TRBJ2-2	TGTGCCAGCAGTTTACCTGGCGGGGGCACCGGGGAGCTGTTTTTT	CASSLPGGGTGELFF
TRBD1	-	TRBV5-4	TRBJ2-7	TGTGCCAGCAGCCGGACAGGCCGCTACGAGCAGTACTTC	CASSRTGRYEQYF
-	-	TRBV3-1/TRBV3-2	TRBJ2-7	TGTGCCAGCAGCCACCCGTGGGACTGGAGCTACGAGCAGTACTTC	CASSHPWDWSYEQYF
-	-	TRBV7-9	TRBJ1-2	TGTGCCAGCAGCCCCGAGGGTCTGGGAGGTGGCTATGGCTACACCTTC	CASSPEGLGGGYGYTF
-	-	TRBV6-1	TRBJ1-1	TGTGCCAGCAGTGAAGCCAGGGGACTAAACACTGAAGCTTTCTTT	CASSEARGLNTEAFF
-	-	TRBV19	TRBJ1-1	TGTGCCAGTAGTATGGGGGGAGGCCTGAACACTGAAGCTTTCTTT	CASSMGGGLNTEAFF
-	-	TRBV7-6	TRBJ2-1	TGTGCCAGCAGCTTAGCCCCGAGTGGTCAATTTCATGAGCAGTTCTTC	CASSLAPSGQFHEQFF
-	-	TRBV5-1	TRBJ2-7	TGCGCCAGCAGCTTGTCGTCACACGTCCACTACGAGCAGTACTTC	CASSLSSHVHYEQYF
TRBD1	-	TRBV3-1/TRBV3-2	TRBJ2-2	TGTGCCAGCAGCCAAGGGATGACAGGGTACAACACCGGGGAGCTGTTTTTT	CASSQGMTGYNTGELFF
-	-	TRBV19	TRBJ2-3	TGTGCCAGTAGTATAGTCTCCGGGACTCGCACAGATACGCAGTATTTT	CASSIVSGTRTDTQYF
TRBD2	once	TRBV27	TRBJ2-3	TGTGCCAGCAGGACGGGACTAGCGGGGCTCAAGCCCCAGTATTTT	CASRTGLAGLKPQYF
TRBD1	-	TRBV6-5	TRBJ1-1	TGTGCCAGTGACAGCTGGACAGGATGGGCTGAAGCTTTCTTT	CASDSWTGWAEAFF
TRBD2	-	TRBV28	TRBJ2-4	TGTGCCAGCAGCCTTGGGGGGGGGAACATTCAGTACTTC	CASSLGGGNIQYF
TRBD1	once	TRBV2	TRBJ1-5	TGTGCCAGCAGTTTGGACAGGGCTGGCAATCAGCCCCAGCATTTT	CASSLDRAGNQPQHF